The 4 T cell receptor beta chains below all came from one sample that was sequenced in a study of T cells after yellow fever vaccination. MiXCR was run by TCRdb on the 5' RACE reads, yielding one entry per CDR3 protein. The sample lists more than 350,000 distinct CDR3 sequences; more than 9% were seen once. Specimen: PBMCs, collected on the day of the first yellow fever vaccination. Receptors were obtained from a man aged 18 to 29 who received the YFV17D yellow fever vaccine.

This clonotype was detected ten times or more. The genes are TRBV5-1 and TRBJ1-4; 10 bases match TRBD1. Germline V gene lookup returns CDR1 SGHRS and CDR2 YFSETQ. The CDR3 spans 18 residues. Germline trimming cut 5 bases from V and 2 bases from J; bases unmatched to any gene: 12. CDR3 bases: TGCGCCAGCAGTCCTATGGACAGGGGGAGTTCCACTAATGAAAAACTGTTTTTT. Protein: CASSPMDRGSSTNEKLFF.

This sequence joins TRBV6-5 and TRBJ1-2; 10 bases line up with TRBD1. The junction had 7 bases not matched to a gene; V was cut back by 2 bases and J by 7 bases. Germline loops: CDR1 MNHEY, CDR2 SVGAGI. The CDR3 is made up of 15 amino acids. The CDR3: CASSYTGQGNGGYTF. DNA for the CDR3: TGTGCCAGCAGTTACACGGGACAGGGGAATGGTGGCTACACCTTC.

This clonotype was seen a few times. The chain combines TRBV7-7 with TRBJ2-7, with D possibly being TRBD1 or TRBD2 (5 bases each). The ends were cut back, 5 bases at V and 2 bases at J, with 16 bases in the middle. Looked up from germline, CDR1 is SSHAT and CDR2 is FNYEAQ (reference sequence). CDR3 length: 15 residues. The CDR3 reads CASSRGTASTYEQYF. The CDR3 DNA sequence: TGTGCCAGCAGCAGAGGGACCGCATCGACCTACGAGCAGTACTTC.

This clonotype has ten or more counts. The V and J genes are TRBV7-2 and TRBJ2-3, with a weak D call TRBD2 (5 bases). Germline lookup yields CDR1 SGHTA and CDR2 FQGNSA. The ends were cut back, 2 bases at V and 0 bases at J, with 9 bases in the middle. The CDR3 spans 15 residues. The CDR3 region is CASSLRGSSTDTQYF. Here the CDR3 DNA reads TGTGCCAGCAGCTTACGAGGGTCGAGCACAGATACGCAGTATTTT.